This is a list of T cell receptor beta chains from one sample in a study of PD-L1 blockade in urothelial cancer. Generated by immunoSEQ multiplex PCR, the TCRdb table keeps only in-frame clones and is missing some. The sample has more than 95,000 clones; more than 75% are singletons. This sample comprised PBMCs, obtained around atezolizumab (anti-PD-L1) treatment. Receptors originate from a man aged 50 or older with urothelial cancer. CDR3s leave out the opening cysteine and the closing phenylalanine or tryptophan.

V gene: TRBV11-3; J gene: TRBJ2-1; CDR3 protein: ASSSLDYEQF
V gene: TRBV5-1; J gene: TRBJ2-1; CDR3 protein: ASSAGASYNEQF
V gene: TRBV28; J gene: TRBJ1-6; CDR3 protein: ASSFLQNNSPLH
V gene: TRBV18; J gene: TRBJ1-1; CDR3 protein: ASSPIGQKNTEAF
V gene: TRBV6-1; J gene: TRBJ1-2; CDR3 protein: ASSDWATNLLTSGYT
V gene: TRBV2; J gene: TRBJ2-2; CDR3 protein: ASSEPVGELF
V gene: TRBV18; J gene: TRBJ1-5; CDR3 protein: ASSPLDSNQPQH
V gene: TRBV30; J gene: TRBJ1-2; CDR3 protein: AWSLTGGQGYT
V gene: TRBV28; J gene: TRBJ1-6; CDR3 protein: ASISQGSSYNSPLH
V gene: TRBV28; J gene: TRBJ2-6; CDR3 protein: ASSFGQGNFKLWKTGANVLT
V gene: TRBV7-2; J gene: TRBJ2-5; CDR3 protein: ASSEGQGLETQY
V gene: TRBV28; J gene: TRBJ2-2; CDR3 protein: ASRRANTGELF
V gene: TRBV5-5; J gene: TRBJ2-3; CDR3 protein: ASSLLALTDTQY
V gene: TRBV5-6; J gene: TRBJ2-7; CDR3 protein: ASSFNQITYEQY
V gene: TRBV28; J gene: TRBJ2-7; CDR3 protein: ASSYISGGLVEQY
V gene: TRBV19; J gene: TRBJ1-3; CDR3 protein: ASSATRRSGNTIY
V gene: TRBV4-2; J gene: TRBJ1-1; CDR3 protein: ASSPSSSDRYTEAF
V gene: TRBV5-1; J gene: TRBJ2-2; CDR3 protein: ASSLSGRDTGELF
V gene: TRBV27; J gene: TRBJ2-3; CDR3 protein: AKVSGENTQY
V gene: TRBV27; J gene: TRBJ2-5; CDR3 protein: ASSPSQVLGTQY
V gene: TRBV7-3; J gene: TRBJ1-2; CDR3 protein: ASSLGTGGAGYT
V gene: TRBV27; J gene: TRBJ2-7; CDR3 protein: ASRRMNRGGEQY
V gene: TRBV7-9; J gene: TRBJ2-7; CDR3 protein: ASSLPGPYEQY
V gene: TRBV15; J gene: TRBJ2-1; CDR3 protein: ATSRSPRPTGNNEQF
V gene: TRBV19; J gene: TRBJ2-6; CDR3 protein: ASTQQGSGANVLT
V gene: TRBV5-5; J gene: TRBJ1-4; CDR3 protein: ASSPESIPEKLF
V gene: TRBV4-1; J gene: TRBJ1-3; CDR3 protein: ASSPTYGGPLSGNTIY
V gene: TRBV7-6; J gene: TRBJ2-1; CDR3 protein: ASSSLYSSASGRLQGGNEQF
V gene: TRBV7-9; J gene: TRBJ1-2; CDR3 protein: ASSPGQGTYGYT
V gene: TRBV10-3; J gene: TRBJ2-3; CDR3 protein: AISAGTSGLTDTQY
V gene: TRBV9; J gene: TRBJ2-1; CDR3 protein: ASSLTDRWFNEQF
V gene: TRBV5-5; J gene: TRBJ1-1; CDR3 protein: ASGRQAGGEAF
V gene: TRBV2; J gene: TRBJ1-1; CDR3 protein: ASGQDRGRHEAF
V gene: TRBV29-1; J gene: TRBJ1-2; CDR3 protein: SFFGSNYGYT
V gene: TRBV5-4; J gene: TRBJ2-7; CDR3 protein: ASSSGQGALYEQY
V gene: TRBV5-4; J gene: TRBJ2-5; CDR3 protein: ASSPGRASGSLGETQY
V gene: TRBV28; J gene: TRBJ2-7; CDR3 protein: ASKRDSYEQY
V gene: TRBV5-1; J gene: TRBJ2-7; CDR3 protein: ASSSTDKGVYEQY
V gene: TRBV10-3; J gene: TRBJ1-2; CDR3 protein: AISDGGGYT
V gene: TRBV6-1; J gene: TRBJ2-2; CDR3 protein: ASSDGSYTGELF
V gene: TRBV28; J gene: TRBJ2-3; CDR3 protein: ATLVHGSGTDTQY
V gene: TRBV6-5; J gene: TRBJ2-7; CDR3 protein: ASSLSGQGPYEQY
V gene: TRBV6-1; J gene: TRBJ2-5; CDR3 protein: ASSVRRGQGAGETQY
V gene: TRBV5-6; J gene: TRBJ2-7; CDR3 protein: ASSGTSGRLREQY
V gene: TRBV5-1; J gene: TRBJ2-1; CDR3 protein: ASSLSSGKYNEQF
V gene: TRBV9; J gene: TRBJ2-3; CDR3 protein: ASSVVVSSSTDTQY
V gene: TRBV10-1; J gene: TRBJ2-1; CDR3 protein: ATGGTSGPNEQF
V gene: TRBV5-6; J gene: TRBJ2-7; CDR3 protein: ASSSDRGRSYEQY
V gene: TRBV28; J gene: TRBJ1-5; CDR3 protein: ASTRRRSWGNQPQH
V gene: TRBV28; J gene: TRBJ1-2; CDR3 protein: ASSLGGAGFNYGYT